This T cell receptor beta chain came from a study of blood T cell repertoires in COVID-19. Study overall: PBMCs, B-cell-depleted T cells, or T cells provided the cDNA or gDNA that made up the material.

Per the original data handling: Estimates of nucleated cell counts were drawn from the amplification of reference gene primers. Repertoires were generated with immunoSEQ multiplex PCR, while TCRdb's copy carries only in-frame clones and drops some. For V, J and clone size, that table is used; D and trimming come from the DNA. The sample lists about 200,000 clones; around 84% were seen once. Trimming removed 2 bases at V and 5 bases at J, with 21 bases between. The CDR3 covers 17 residues. Looked up from germline, CDR1 is KGHSH and CDR2 is LQKENI. The material sequenced was peripheral blood. The sequence was collected from a man aged 60 to 69 with acute or convalescent COVID-19. The chain recombines TRBV18 with TRBJ2-5; tentatively, D is TRBD1 (6 bases). In DNA form, the CDR3 reads TGTGCCAGCTCACCAACTGGGCAGGGGCCGACGAGGGAGACCCAGTACTTC. It codes for CASSPTGQGPTRETQYF.